This TCR beta chain comes out of a study of shared clonotypes between healthy human individuals. General study points: Among donors, the sharing of clonotypes was expected to be influenced by sequencing depth. All-four-donor shared clonotypes had higher generation probabilities than non-shared clonotypes did.

Using 200 ng DNA, some 30,000 T cell genomes, the sorted-subset replicate PCRs were run. Repertoires were generated with immunoSEQ multiplex PCR, while TCRdb's copy carries only in-frame clones and drops some. Here the sample spans 550,000 to 850,000 clones, 74% being singletons. Germline V gene lookup returns CDR1 SGHAT and CDR2 FQNNGV. V dropped 0 bases and J dropped 2 bases, with 11 bases sitting between them. There are 16 residues in the CDR3. To note about this clone: The antigen is unknown.

This chain links TRBV11-2 with TRBJ2-1; perhaps D is TRBD1 or TRBD2 (7 bases each). What was sequenced was memory CD4+ T cells sorted from blood. Stated subset: CD45RA-negative fraction. The sequence was collected from a woman under 40 in good health. The CDR3 DNA sequence: TGTGCCAGCAGCTTAGAGGGGGGGACAGCCTACAATGAGCAGTTCTTC. Translation gives CASSLEGGTAYNEQFF.